Included here is one T cell receptor (beta chain) sequence, with context. Its target antigen remains unknown. One base away there is no much larger clone; base qualities are not given. The library was prepared using the immunoSEQ multiplex PCR assay. Deep sequencing of rearranged TCR beta loci, alongside multiparametric flow cytometry, was used to profile T cell repertoires. The immuneACCESS repertoire file appears here via TCRdb, limited to in-frame rearrangements. These files lack a portion of the clones; in checked studies, under half of the deficit traces to unresolved V genes, and the cause of the others is not known. For this sample there are about 70,000 clones; 85% to 95% appear just once. 2% to 2.5% of the sample belongs to the ten largest clones. The data are from a study of lymphopenia after photon versus proton radiotherapy (dated by TCRdb to about 2019). Background for the entire study: In patients with gastrointestinal tumors who developed high-grade lymphopenia, the study compared the immunological effects of photon radiation therapy with those of proton radiation therapy. The study was designed to characterize how the impact on the immune system differs between the two radiation modalities. The 20 or so patients in the cohort had gastrointestinal tumors, were treated with either photon or proton therapy, and subsequently developed lymphopenia.

What the research found in general, with its limitations: Relative stability during treatment was observed in proton-treated patients, whereas loss of naive T cells and TCR diversity and gain of effector/memory populations were observed in photon-treated patients. After the lymphocyte count nadir, repertoires from photon-treated patients showed oligoclonal expansion, particularly of CD8+ Temra cells, and this expansion drove the decline in diversity. Across the cohort, among patients who died, a greater drop in TCR diversity after the nadir was inversely correlated with overall survival time. The survival association was assessed only in patients who died, and better survival with proton therapy was presented by the authors as a possibility rather than a demonstrated result.

The clonotype was recovered from a woman in her forties with cholangiocarcinoma. The sequencing used peripheral blood, collected from a patient treated with photon-based radiotherapy.

CDR3 region: CASSSRQGDGELFF. The DNA is TGTGCCAGCAGCTCCCGACAGGGAGACGGGGAGCTGTTTTTT. The chain was built from TRBV5-4 and TRBJ2-2; 7 bases in between match TRBD1. The germline V end is reduced by 3 bases and the J end by 7 bases; junction bases left unmatched: 6. The germline V gene (reference sequence) yields SGHNT for CDR1 and YYREEE for CDR2. The CDR3 holds 14 amino acids from the cysteine to the phenylalanine. Just the 42-base CDR3 DNA is kept, in frame starting at base 1. Full variable domain (CDR3 extended with the reference TRBV5-4 and TRBJ2-2 proteins): ETGVTQSPTHLIKTRGQQVTLRCSSQSGHNTVSWYQQALGQGPQFIFQYYREEENGRGNFPPRFSGLQFPNYSSELNVNALELDDSALYLCASSSRQGDGELFFGEGSRLTVL.